A single sample is the source of the 5 T cell receptor beta chains below, sequenced in a study of graft-versus-host responses after intestinal transplantation. No antigens are known for them. Profiled with immunoSEQ multiplex PCR; TCRdb holds only in-frame clones, not every one. The profile shows about 78,000 clones, roughly 91% of them singletons. Material: unstimulated CD8+ T cells sorted from spleen or lymph node cells, obtained before transplant. These receptors came from a human donor who was the organ donor for an intestinal transplant.

The sample holds one count of this clone. V gene TRBV5-4 combines with J gene TRBJ2-1; 13 bases map to TRBD2. V dropped 3 bases and J dropped 8; count of bases not matched to a gene: 17. Germline V gives CDR1 SGHNT, CDR2 YYREEE (reference sequence). This CDR3 is built from 19 residues. CDR3 nucleotides: TGTGCCAGCAGCTCGCCCCCTAACTTACTAGCGGGGGGGCGGTATGAGCAGTTCTTC. It yields the protein CASSSPPNLLAGGRYEQFF.

The CDR3 protein is CASSLDRADDTQYF. The CDR3 DNA sequence: TGTGCCAGCAGCTTAGACAGGGCGGATGATACGCAGTATTTT. The V and J genes are TRBV11-2 and TRBJ2-3; D perhaps matches TRBD1 (5 bases). Looked up from germline, CDR1 is SGHAT and CDR2 is FQNNGV. The CDR3 is 14 residues long. With 0 bases removed from V and 6 bases from J, the gap between germline ends came to 10 bases.

The chain combines TRBV4-1 with TRBJ2-1, with D perhaps TRBD1 or TRBD2 (5 bases each). The CDR3 runs to 13 residues. V was cut by 4 bases and J by 9 bases, with 13 bases left in between. CDR1 is MGHRA, CDR2 YSYEKL, per germline. CDR3 nucleotide sequence: TGCGCCAGCAGCCCATCGGGACCGGTTGAGCAGTTCTTC. Translated: CASSPSGPVEQFF.

The rearrangement joins TRBV7-9 to TRBJ1-5; no clear D gene. Trimming left V 4 bases short and J 5 bases short, with 9 bases between. This CDR3 region has 13 residues. Germline CDR1 reads SEHNR; CDR2 reads FQNEAQ (reference sequence). For the CDR3, the DNA is TGTGCCAGCAGCTCTGACACCTATCAGCCCCAGCATTTT. Residues: CASSSDTYQPQHF.

The chain uses TRBV4-1 and TRBJ2-7, with D tentatively TRBD2 (6 bases). V lost 1 base to trimming and J lost 2 bases, with 9 bases between them. This CDR3 is 14 amino acids long. In germline, CDR1 is MGHRA, CDR2 YSYEKL. The CDR3 DNA reads TGCGCCAGCAGCCAAGGCGCGGGGCCCTACGAGCAGTACTTC. This gives the protein CASSQGAGPYEQYF.